Below are 23 T cell receptor beta chains sequenced from a single sample in a study of CD8 T cells in ankylosing spondylitis. No antigens are known for them. A single record per CDR3 protein comes from TCRdb applying MiXCR to the 5' RACE reads. The sample lists 400,000 or so distinct CDR3 sequences, roughly a quarter occurring once. Broader study findings: What appeared characteristic of ankylosing spondylitis blood was a TCR beta motif of about eight highly homologous variants.

Sequences were obtained from blood, either unsorted or a sorted T cell fraction (not recorded which). These receptors were taken from a male donor with ankylosing spondylitis.

Here the CDR3 reads CASISGRDTDTQYF. CDR3 nucleotides: TGCGCCAGTATTAGCGGGAGGGACACAGATACGCAGTATTTT. V is TRBV10-2 and J is TRBJ2-3; 11 bases agree with TRBD2. V gave up 9 bases and J gave up 2 bases; unmatched junction bases: 4. Germline CDR1 is WSHSY and CDR2 is SAAADI. The CDR3 covers 14 residues.

The chain is built from TRBV11-2 and TRBJ2-5, with D possibly being TRBD2 (5 bases). The V end lost 5 bases, the J end lost 5 bases, and 15 bases lay between the germline ends. Germline V CDR1 and CDR2: SGHAT, FQNNGV. The CDR3 length is 14 residues. This CDR3 reads CASSPVSGMETQYF. As DNA, the CDR3 is TGTGCCAGCAGCCCCGTCTCGGGAATGGAGACCCAGTACTTC.

The chain recombines TRBV20-1 with TRBJ1-5; D is possibly TRBD1 (5 bases). Germline lookup yields CDR1 DFQATT and CDR2 SNEGSKA (reference sequence). Trimming shortened V by 5 bases and J by 4 bases, and 24 bases separated the two germline ends. The CDR3 is made up of 17 amino acids. The DNA for the CDR3 is TGCAGTGCTTATTTACCGCCTGGGGGAGAAGGGAATCAGCCCCAGCATTTT. Its protein product is CSAYLPPGGEGNQPQHF.

J is TRBJ2-1 and V is TRBV27; TRBD1 agrees at 7 bases. V shed 5 bases, J shed 2 bases, and the junction held 6 bases outside the gene matches. The CDR3 covers 15 residues. Germline assignment: CDR1 MNHEY and CDR2 SMNVEV (reference sequence). The chain's CDR3 is CASSPRTGAYNEQFF. The CDR3 DNA reads TGTGCCAGCAGTCCTCGGACAGGAGCCTACAATGAGCAGTTCTTC.

The CDR3 loop reads CATSRDRAVLNEKLFF. CDR3 DNA sequence: TGTGCCACCAGCAGAGATAGGGCAGTCCTTAATGAAAAACTGTTTTTT. The chain uses TRBV15 and TRBJ1-4; D remains unclear. The V gene's germline CDR1 is LNHNV and CDR2 YYDKDF (reference sequence). CDR3 length: 16 amino acids. Trimming took off 0 bases at V and 4 bases at J, with 12 bases between the two ends. The full variable domain, completed using reference TRBV15 and TRBJ1-4, is DAMVIQNPRYQVTQFGKPVTLSCSQTLNHNVMYWYQQKSSQAPKLLFHYYDKDFNNEADTPDNFQSRRPNTSFCFLDIRSPGLGDTAMYLCATSRDRAVLNEKLFFGSGTQLSVL.

The CDR3 region is CASSGGGQNQETQYF. CDR3 bases: TGCGCCAGCAGTGGTGGAGGGCAAAACCAAGAGACCCAGTACTTC. V is TRBV10-1 and J is TRBJ2-5; D is perhaps TRBD2 (6 bases). Germline CDR1 reads WNHNN; CDR2 reads SYGVQD (reference sequence). The CDR3 spans 15 residues. V shed 4 bases and J shed 0 bases, with 12 bases lying between them.

This rearrangement joins TRBV7-8 to TRBJ2-3, with TRBD2 matching over 10 bases. The V gene end was trimmed by 3 bases and the J gene end by 2 bases; junction bases not matched to a gene: 5. Germline V lookup: CDR1 SGHVS, CDR2 FQNEAQ. This CDR3 is built from 16 residues. CDR3 protein: CASSFGLAVFTDTQYF. DNA of the CDR3: TGTGCCAGCAGCTTTGGACTAGCGGTTTTCACAGATACGCAGTATTTT.

This clonotype was seen more than once but under ten times. The rearrangement links TRBV6-1 to TRBJ1-6; no definite D call. CDR1 and CDR2 (germline): MNHNS, SASEGT. The CDR3 length is 15 residues. V was trimmed by 7 bases and J by 9 bases, leaving 19 bases between them. The CDR3 DNA is TGTGCCAGCACCATAGAAACGGGCCCTCTTTCACCCCTCCACTTT. Translated: CASTIETGPLSPLHF.

This clonotype was seen more than once but under ten times. V is TRBV12-3 or TRBV12-4 and J is TRBJ1-6; TRBD1 agrees at 8 bases. The V gene end was trimmed by 6 bases and the J gene end by 7 bases; junction bases not matched to a gene: 5. The CDR3 sequence is 14 residues long. This CDR3 is CASSQGQENSPLHF. CDR3 DNA: TGTGCCAGCAGCCAGGGACAGGAGAATTCACCCCTCCACTTT.

This clonotype occurred a few times. The chain carries TRBV2 and TRBJ2-5; D not resolved. The ends were cut back, 5 bases at V and 3 bases at J, with 10 bases in the middle. This CDR3 is built from 13 residues. Germline V CDR1 and CDR2: SNHLY, FYNNEI. The CDR3 DNA reads as TGTGCCAGCAGTCCTACTCGGGAAGAGACCCAGTACTTC. Translation: CASSPTREETQYF.

V usage is TRBV15 and J usage is TRBJ1-2, with 8 positions matching TRBD1. The trim removed 2 bases at V and 7 bases at J, leaving 18 bases unmatched. This CDR3 comprises 18 residues. CDR1 and CDR2 from the germline V gene are LNHNV and YYDKDF (reference sequence). This chain's CDR3 is CATSRPSDPGAGGSGYTF. The CDR3 bases are TGTGCCACCAGCAGACCATCCGATCCTGGGGCAGGGGGCTCTGGCTACACCTTC. Full variable domain (rest looked up from reference TRBV15 and TRBJ1-2): DAMVIQNPRYQVTQFGKPVTLSCSQTLNHNVMYWYQQKSSQAPKLLFHYYDKDFNNEADTPDNFQSRRPNTSFCFLDIRSPGLGDTAMYLCATSRPSDPGAGGSGYTFGSGTRLTVV.

V is TRBV27 and J is TRBJ1-6; D is unresolved. Germline V gives CDR1 MNHEY, CDR2 SMNVEV (reference sequence). V gave up 6 bases and J gave up 5 bases, with 20 bases separating them. This CDR3 region has 17 residues. The CDR3 loop reads CASRQNGDGSHNSPLHF. Written as DNA, the CDR3 is TGTGCCAGCAGGCAAAACGGGGATGGGTCCCATAATTCACCCCTCCACTTT.

The gene calls are TRBV20-1 and TRBJ1-1, with TRBD1 matching 9 bases. The CDR3 spans 14 residues. Germline V gives CDR1 DFQATT, CDR2 SNEGSKA (reference sequence). V gave up 3 bases and J gave up 4 bases; unmatched junction bases: 6. The CDR3 DNA sequence: TGCAGTGCTAGGAAAACAGGGGGCTTCACTGAAGCTTTCTTT. This encodes CSARKTGGFTEAFF.

The chain carries TRBV20-1 and TRBJ1-2; 8 bases are a match to TRBD1. Germline CDR1 DFQATT, CDR2 SNEGSKA (reference sequence). Trimming cost V 3 bases and J 3 bases; bases outside gene matches: 6. This CDR3 region has 14 residues. The CDR3, as DNA: TGCAGTGCTAGTAACGGACAGGGATACTATGGCTACACCTTC. Translating it yields CSASNGQGYYGYTF.

This clonotype showed up just a few times. The chain recombines TRBV5-1 with TRBJ1-2; D call uncertain. The CDR3 consists of 14 residues. Germline V lookup: CDR1 SGHRS, CDR2 YFSETQ. Deletions cut 5 bases from V and 2 bases from J, with 13 bases between. The CDR3 DNA is TGCGCCAGCAGGTTGTCGTGGGCAAACTATGGCTACACCTTC. It is translated as CASRLSWANYGYTF.

This clonotype showed up just a few times. J is TRBJ2-7 and V is TRBV7-9; 8 nucleotides align to TRBD2. After removal of 5 bases from V and 5 bases from J, the junction contained 14 bases not matched to a gene. CDR3 size: 16 residues. Germline V gives CDR1 SEHNR, CDR2 FQNEAQ (reference sequence). CDR3 DNA sequence: TGTGCCAGCAGCCCTTTCTTGCTAGCGGGTCGCGACGAGCAGTACTTC. Translated, it gives CASSPFLLAGRDEQYF.

The chain couples TRBV5-1 to TRBJ1-3; 7 bases line up with TRBD1. This CDR3 region has 16 residues. The germline gives CDR1 SGHRS, CDR2 YFSETQ. After removal of 2 bases from V and 10 bases from J, the junction contained 15 bases not matched to a gene. CDR3 DNA: TGCGCCAGCAGCTTACGGACAGGCCTGACCGATCGGACCATATATTTT. Translating gives CASSLRTGLTDRTIYF.

The gene calls are TRBV27 and TRBJ1-1; a possible D gene is TRBD1 (5 bases). Germline values: CDR1 MNHEY, CDR2 SMNVEV (reference sequence). Trimming pared 2 bases from V and 1 base from J, leaving 8 bases between. The CDR3 runs to 14 residues. This CDR3 is CASSLRGWNTEAFF. CDR3 bases: TGTGCCAGCAGTTTACGGGGGTGGAACACTGAAGCTTTCTTT.

In this sample, this clonotype turned up many times. The chain recombines TRBV12-3 or TRBV12-4 with TRBJ1-1; no definite D call. The V gene lost 3 bases and the J gene lost 7 bases, with 9 bases spanning the gap. CDR3 length: 12 amino acids. DNA for the CDR3: TGTGCCAGCAGTTTCGTCCGGGGTGAAGCTTTCTTT. This translates into CASSFVRGEAFF.

The V and J genes are TRBV4-2 and TRBJ1-1, with a weak D call TRBD1 (6 bases). V was clipped by 2 bases and J by 7 bases, with 14 bases between them. The CDR3 runs to 14 residues. CDR1 is LGHNA and CDR2 is YNFKEQ in the germline V gene. CDR3 loop: CASSQMTQGLEAFF. CDR3 in DNA: TGTGCCAGCAGCCAAATGACACAGGGACTTGAAGCTTTCTTT.

V and J are TRBV7-8 and TRBJ2-2; the match to TRBD2 covers 7 bases. The CDR3 covers 15 residues. Germline V CDR1 and CDR2: SGHVS, FQNEAQ. The V gene end was trimmed by 2 bases and the J gene end by 6 bases; junction bases not matched to a gene: 6. DNA for the CDR3: TGTGCCAGCAGCTTATTGCGGGAGTCGTCCGGGGAGCTGTTTTTT. Translated, it gives CASSLLRESSGELFF.

The chain combines TRBV9 with TRBJ2-3, with TRBD2 identical over 12 bases. CDR1 is SGDLS, CDR2 YYNGEE, per germline. Trimming took 2 bases from V and 1 from J; bases not matched to a gene: 5. The CDR3 has 17 residues. The CDR3: CASSVSSGRGGTDTQYF. The CDR3 DNA is TGTGCCAGCAGCGTTTCTAGCGGGAGGGGCGGCACAGATACGCAGTATTTT.

This clonotype was seen a handful of times. The chain recombines TRBV20-1 with TRBJ2-3, with D hard to call. Germline-derived CDR1 and CDR2 are DFQATT and SNEGSKA (reference sequence). The CDR3 spans 11 residues. Trimming took 3 bases from V and 2 from J, leaving 3 bases between them. CDR3 nucleotides: TGCAGTGCTAGCCTCACAGATACGCAGTATTTT. This translates into CSASLTDTQYF.